A single sample gave rise to the 20 T cell receptor beta chains below, sequenced in a study of blood T cells in healthy people across ages. Combining a sample-barcoded 5' primer with a J-beta primer mix, a second PCR ran for roughly 6 to 12 cycles. TCRdb processed the 5' RACE reads anew with MiXCR; each CDR3 protein has one entry. The repertoire includes 750,000 or so distinct CDR3 sequences, approximately 25% of them detected once, and roughly 9% sits in the top ten. Separately, the same data were catalogued under a study of T cells of mothers and their children.

What was sequenced was blood. The receptors shown here come from a boy aged 5-17 years in good health.

The chain combines TRBV3-1 with TRBJ1-3, with TRBD1 identical over 8 bases. Germline assignment: CDR1 LGHDT and CDR2 YNNKEL (reference sequence). There are 17 residues in the CDR3. J was trimmed by 2 bases and V by 4 bases; bases with no gene match: 10. The CDR3, as DNA: TGTGCCAGCAGCCCCACAATGACAGGGGTGGCTGGAAACACCATATATTTT. This gives the protein CASSPTMTGVAGNTIYF. Using reference TRBV3-1 and TRBJ1-3 for the parts outside the CDR3, the full variable domain is DTAVSQTPKYLVTQMGNDKSIKCEQNLGHDTMYWYKQDSKKFLKIMFSYNNKELIINETVPNRFSPKSPDKAHLNLHINSLELGDSAVYFCASSPTMTGVAGNTIYFGEGSWLTVV.

There are a few counts of this clonotype. The chain carries TRBV12-3 or TRBV12-4 and TRBJ2-2; D unresolved. V was shortened by 4 bases and J by 3 bases, with 9 bases between the two germline ends. This CDR3 contains 14 residues. The CDR3 reads CASSYQSDTGELFF. DNA of the CDR3: TGTGCCAGCAGTTATCAGAGTGACACCGGGGAGCTGTTTTTT.

The CDR3 is CASSLSRDSVVSQYF. The CDR3 DNA follows: TGTGCCAGCAGCTTATCCCGGGATAGCGTGGTGAGCCAGTACTTC. This chain links TRBV7-9 with TRBJ2-5; the D gene is possibly TRBD2 (5 bases). Per germline, CDR1 SEHNR and CDR2 FQNEAQ (reference sequence). With 2 bases removed from V and 10 bases from J, the gap between germline ends came to 20 bases. The CDR3 contains 15 residues.

This clonotype appeared many times. The V call is TRBV18, the J call TRBJ2-7; TRBD1 is a possible D gene (6 bases). V was trimmed by 6 bases and J by 0 bases, leaving 12 bases between them. The germline V gene encodes CDR1 KGHSH and CDR2 LQKENI. CDR3 length equals 14 residues. The CDR3 loop is CASSSTGTSYEQYF. The DNA for the CDR3 is TGTGCCAGCTCCTCGACAGGAACCTCCTACGAGCAGTACTTC.

The rearrangement links TRBV4-3 to TRBJ1-1; no clear D gene. The V end lost 0 bases, the J end lost 5 bases, and 7 bases lay between the germline ends. Germline lookup yields CDR1 LGHNA and CDR2 YSLEER. This CDR3 region has 13 residues. For the CDR3, the DNA is TGCGCCAGCAGCCAAGAGGTAGGGACTGAAGCTTTCTTT. Protein: CASSQEVGTEAFF.

In this sample, this clonotype turned up a few times. The gene calls are TRBV9 and TRBJ2-1; 9 nucleotides match TRBD1. This CDR3 spans 15 amino acids. The trim removed 4 bases at V and 5 bases at J, leaving 7 bases unmatched. Germline CDR1 reads SGDLS; CDR2 reads YYNGEE. The CDR3 DNA follows: TGTGCCAGCAGCCCGGGGACAGGGACCCACAATGAGCAGTTCTTC. Protein product: CASSPGTGTHNEQFF.

V is TRBV7-6 and J is TRBJ2-3; the match to TRBD2 covers 7 bases. The CDR3 runs 14 residues. The V and J ends lost 8 bases and 3 bases, in that order; junction bases with no gene match: 8. Germline V gene sequence: CDR1 SGHVS, CDR2 FNYEAQ. In DNA, the CDR3 is TGTGCCAGCTTAAGGACTAGACAAACAGATACGCAGTATTTT. Residues: CASLRTRQTDTQYF.

This clonotype was observed a few times. This chain uses TRBV20-1 with TRBJ2-7; the match to TRBD2 covers 8 bases. CDR3 length: 13 amino acids. Germline V gives CDR1 DFQATT, CDR2 SNEGSKA (reference sequence). Losses at the gene ends were 3 bases for V and 0 bases for J; bases not matched to a gene: 1. The chain's CDR3 is CSASSGVSYEQYF. CDR3 nucleotide sequence: TGCAGTGCTAGTAGCGGGGTCTCCTACGAGCAGTACTTC.

J is TRBJ2-6 and V is TRBV29-1; weak D call: TRBD2 (6 bases). Trimming pared 4 bases from V and 3 bases from J, leaving 13 bases between. This CDR3 region has 15 residues. CDR1 and CDR2 from the germline V gene are SQVTM and ANQGSEA. Here the CDR3 reads CSVAGGVGGANVLTF. CDR3 nucleotides: TGCAGCGTTGCCGGAGGGGTAGGTGGGGCCAACGTCCTGACTTTC.

This clonotype has just a few counts. This chain links TRBV4-3 with TRBJ1-1; D call uncertain. Germline values: CDR1 LGHNA, CDR2 YSLEER. The CDR3 has 15 residues. Between the trimmed V and J ends, which lost 0 bases and 0 bases, there was a span of 8 bases. CDR3 sequence reads: CASSQEYDMNTEAFF. The CDR3, as DNA: TGCGCCAGCAGCCAAGAGTACGACATGAACACTGAAGCTTTCTTT.

The V gene is TRBV2, the J gene TRBJ2-1, with D perhaps given as TRBD1 or TRBD2 (5 bases each). The germline CDR1 and CDR2 sequences are SNHLY and FYNNEI. V was pared by 3 bases and J by 2 bases, with 14 bases between. The CDR3 covers 16 residues. The DNA for the CDR3 is TGTGCCAGCAGTGATTCTGGGACCAGACCCTACAATGAGCAGTTCTTC. This codes for CASSDSGTRPYNEQFF. The full variable domain, with the rest looked up from reference TRBV2 and TRBJ2-1, is EPEVTQTPSHQVTQMGQEVILRCVPISNHLYFYWYRQILGQKVEFLVSFYNNEISEKSEIFDDQFSVERPDGSNFTLKIRSTKLEDSAMYFCASSDSGTRPYNEQFFGPGTRLTVL.

The chain uses TRBV7-2 and TRBJ2-2; TRBD2 agrees at 9 bases. The CDR3 is 17 amino acids. Germline CDR1 reads SGHTA; CDR2 reads FQGNSA. V trimming: 1 base; J trimming: 4 bases; junction bases outside the gene matches: 7. The CDR3 is CASSLDGLAGLTGELFF. In nucleotides, the CDR3 is TGTGCCAGCAGCTTAGATGGCCTAGCGGGACTCACCGGGGAGCTGTTTTTT.

This clonotype was detected ten times or more. The chain joins TRBV25-1 to TRBJ2-1, with D unresolved. The germline V gene encodes CDR1 MGHDK and CDR2 SYGVNS. The CDR3 consists of 13 residues. Trimming shortened V by 2 bases and J by 4 bases, and 6 bases separated the two germline ends. For the CDR3, the DNA is TGTGCCAGCAGTGAACAGGAATACAATGAGCAGTTCTTC. It translates to CASSEQEYNEQFF.

This clonotype showed up just a few times. The genes are TRBV28 and TRBJ2-3, with unresolved D. Per germline, CDR1 MDHEN and CDR2 SYDVKM. V was pared by 5 bases and J by 2 bases, with 5 bases between. The CDR3 loop spans 12 amino acids. The CDR3 region is CASSAPTDTQYF. The DNA for the CDR3 is TGTGCCAGCAGTGCCCCCACAGATACGCAGTATTTT.

Many counts were recorded for this clonotype. The V call is TRBV7-9, the J call TRBJ1-2; D is possibly TRBD1 (5 bases). Germline CDR1 SEHNR, CDR2 FQNEAQ (reference sequence). This CDR3 region has 12 residues. Trimming removed 3 bases from V and 7 bases from J, with 9 bases in between. CDR3: CASSLAGSGYTF. In nucleotides, the CDR3 is TGTGCCAGCAGCTTGGCAGGGTCTGGCTACACCTTC.

This clonotype was seen once. This chain joins TRBV20-1 and TRBJ2-5; tentative D call: TRBD2 (6 bases). CDR1 is DFQATT, CDR2 SNEGSKA, per germline (reference sequence). The CDR3 has 17 amino acids. The V end was cut by 2 bases, the J end by 5 bases, with 24 bases between. The CDR3: CSARSVFAGIGVETQYF. CDR3 sequence (DNA): TGCAGTGCTAGATCAGTTTTTGCGGGGATCGGTGTGGAGACCCAGTACTTC.

V and J are TRBV21-1 and TRBJ2-7; the table assigns TRBD1, which was not confirmed against the DNA. TRBV21-1 is termed a pseudogene. The length of the CDR3 is 17 residues. As DNA, the CDR3 is TGTGCCAGCAGCAAAAAGACCCCGGGACAGACACCCTACGAGCAGTACTTC. Translating gives CASSKKTPGQTPYEQYF.

The genes are TRBV12-3 or TRBV12-4 and TRBJ1-2; 9 nucleotides align to TRBD1. Trimming cost V 5 bases and J 8 bases; bases outside gene matches: 12. The CDR3 totals 15 residues. The CDR3 bases are TGTGCCAGCAGTACCATGGGACAGGGACGCCGGGGCTACACCTTC. Its protein product is CASSTMGQGRRGYTF.

In regard to this clonotype: One end of the junction fails to match germline, which may point to a read error. The CDR3 sequence is CTSSLAGGADTQYF. The CDR3 DNA follows: TGTACCAGCAGTTTAGCGGGAGGAGCAGATACGCAGTATTTT. The V call is TRBV6-6, the J call TRBJ2-3; 10 nucleotides match TRBD2. The CDR3 covers 14 residues. From germline, CDR1 is MNHNY and CDR2 SVGAGI (reference sequence).

V and J are TRBV10-3 and TRBJ2-7, with D possibly being TRBD2 (5 bases). Trimming left V 4 bases short and J 0 bases short, with 10 bases between. Per germline, CDR1 ENHRY and CDR2 SYGVKD. This CDR3 contains 14 residues. The CDR3 loop is CAISASPLSYEQYF. In DNA, the CDR3 is TGTGCCATCAGTGCTAGCCCTCTCTCCTACGAGCAGTACTTC.